One and the same sample provided the 30 T cell receptor beta chains below, sequenced in a study of blood T cell repertoires in COVID-19. Some clones are missing from TCRdb's copy, which holds only in-frame ones; the method was immunoSEQ multiplex PCR. The table includes some 200,000 clones, approximately 90% detected once. Sequencing was carried out using PBMCs or T cells enriched from blood (not recorded which). The receptor source for this set is a man between 18 and 35 years old with acute COVID-19.

The gene calls are TRBV27 and TRBJ1-2; no reliable D call. Trimming removed 6 bases at V and 6 bases at J, with 11 bases between. The germline gives CDR1 MNHEY, CDR2 SMNVEV (reference sequence). The CDR3 runs to 12 residues. The CDR3 nucleotides read TGTGCCAGCAGGAGAGGCAACCATGGCTACACCTTC. This sequence encodes CASRRGNHGYTF.

The chain links TRBV3-1 (or the pseudogene TRBV3-2) to TRBJ2-7, with 8 bases that match TRBD2. The germline V gene has CDR1 LGHDT and CDR2 YNNKEL (reference sequence). This CDR3 has 17 amino acids. With V trimmed by 1 base and J by 3 bases, 11 bases remained unmatched. As DNA, the CDR3 is TGTGCCAGCAGCCAAGGGCGGGAGGAGTCGTTCTTCTACGAGCAGTACTTC. Its protein is CASSQGREESFFYEQYF.

This chain links TRBV5-6 with TRBJ2-2; the match to TRBD2 covers 13 bases. J was trimmed by 3 bases and V by 1 base; bases with no gene match: 9. This CDR3 has 19 amino acids. Germline assignment: CDR1 SGHDT and CDR2 YYEEEE. The CDR3 DNA sequence: TGTGCCAGCAGCTTGTTAAGGACTAGCGGGAGATCTCACACCGGGGAGCTGTTTTTT. Translated: CASSLLRTSGRSHTGELFF. Variable domain in full (rest from reference TRBV5-6 and TRBJ2-2): DAGVTQSPTHLIKTRGQQVTLRCSPKSGHDTVSWYQQALGQGPQFIFQYYEEEERQRGNFPDRFSGHQFPNYSSELNVNALLLGDSALYLCASSLLRTSGRSHTGELFFGEGSRLTVL.

The gene calls are TRBV5-1 and TRBJ1-3, with 7 positions matching TRBD1. CDR3 length: 15 residues. V was clipped by 2 bases and J by 4 bases; unmatched bases: 6. CDR1 SGHRS and CDR2 YFSETQ come from the germline V gene. CDR3 nucleotide sequence: TGCGCCAGCAGCTTCTCAGGGGGGACGGGAAACACCATATATTTT. Protein product: CASSFSGGTGNTIYF.

The chain joins TRBV10-3 to TRBJ1-1, with 8 bases matching TRBD1. Unmatched junction bases numbered 4, after V lost 1 base and J lost 6 bases. Germline V lookup: CDR1 ENHRY, CDR2 SYGVKD. There are 14 residues in the CDR3. The CDR3 sequence is CAISELGTGPEAFF. The CDR3 DNA follows: TGTGCCATCAGTGAGTTGGGGACAGGCCCTGAAGCTTTCTTT.

CDR3 sequence: CASSLGRGQAENYGYTF. Here the CDR3 DNA reads TGTGCCAGCAGCTTAGGCCGGGGACAGGCCGAAAACTATGGCTACACCTTC. The rearrangement uses TRBV7-9 and TRBJ1-2; 8 bases align to TRBD1. This CDR3 comprises 17 residues. Germline CDR1 reads SEHNR; CDR2 reads FQNEAQ (reference sequence). V lost 1 base, J lost 2 bases, and 9 bases stayed unmatched. Variable domain in full (rest from reference TRBV7-9 and TRBJ1-2): DTGVSQNPRHKITKRGQNVTFRCDPISEHNRLYWYRQTLGQGPEFLTYFQNEAQLEKSRLLSDRFSAERPKGSFSTLEIQRTEQGDSAMYLCASSLGRGQAENYGYTFGSGTRLTVV.

This chain joins TRBV10-3 and TRBJ2-7; 9 nucleotides agree with TRBD1. With V trimmed by 0 bases and J by 6 bases, 12 bases remained unmatched. This CDR3 comprises 17 residues. Germline lookup yields CDR1 ENHRY and CDR2 SYGVKD. The CDR3 loop is CAISESLPGQGLREQYF. The CDR3 nucleotides are TGTGCCATCAGTGAGTCGTTACCGGGACAGGGCCTCCGCGAGCAGTACTTC.

This clone has ten or more counts. The V gene is TRBV6-1, the J gene TRBJ1-6, with 7 bases lining up with TRBD1. CDR1 is MNHNS, CDR2 SASEGT, per germline. The CDR3 length is 15 residues. J lost 5 bases, V lost 3 bases, and 4 bases had no gene match. This CDR3 is CASSDFTGDNSPLHF. Written as DNA, the CDR3 is TGTGCCAGCAGTGATTTCACAGGGGATAATTCACCCCTCCACTTT.

The chain recombines TRBV5-8 with TRBJ2-2, with 7 bases that match TRBD1. CDR3 size: 15 residues. From germline, CDR1 is SGHTS and CDR2 YDEGEE. DNA for the CDR3: TGTGTGACGGGGAAGAGGGGGCAGGGCACCGGGGAGCTGTTTTTT. Its protein product is CVTGKRGQGTGELFF.

This chain links TRBV6-5 with TRBJ1-1; 9 nucleotides match TRBD1. The length of the CDR3 is 16 residues. Germline assignment: CDR1 MNHEY and CDR2 SVGAGI. V gave up 2 bases and J gave up 2 bases; unmatched junction bases: 6. The CDR3, as DNA: TGTGCCAGCAGTTACACCGGGACAGGGAGTAACACTGAAGCTTTCTTT. As protein: CASSYTGTGSNTEAFF.

As to this clone: The same CDR3 arises from other DNA sequences in this sample as well. The gene calls are TRBV5-1 and TRBJ1-2; TRBD1 matches at 11 bases. The germline V gene has CDR1 SGHRS and CDR2 YFSETQ. J gave up 6 bases and V 0 bases, and 1 base lay outside the gene matches. The CDR3 loop spans 14 amino acids. CDR3 protein: CASSLAGQGDGYTF. CDR3 DNA sequence: TGCGCCAGCAGCTTGGCGGGACAGGGGGATGGCTACACCTTC.

The rearrangement uses TRBV30 and TRBJ1-1; 12 nucleotides agree with TRBD1. The V gene's germline CDR1 is GTSNPN and CDR2 SVGIG (reference sequence). Trimming removed 0 bases from V and 4 bases from J; junction bases left unmatched: 6. CDR3 length: 16 amino acids. The CDR3 loop is CAWSVPRDRGLTEAFF. In nucleotides, the CDR3 is TGTGCCTGGAGTGTACCGCGGGACAGGGGGCTCACTGAAGCTTTCTTT.

Only one count was recorded for this clone. The chain combines TRBV4-1 with TRBJ2-7, with TRBD1 as a possible D gene (5 bases). The CDR3 contains 16 residues. CDR1 and CDR2 from the germline V gene are MGHRA and YSYEKL. V shed 4 bases and J shed 5 bases, with 21 bases lying between them. CDR3 nucleotide sequence: TGCGCCAGCAGCCGAAACAACTTTGGGGCCGGAGACGAGCAGTACTTC. Its protein product is CASSRNNFGAGDEQYF.

This clone was picked up one time. The V call is TRBV11-3, the J call TRBJ2-1; 8 bases are shared with TRBD2. Looked up from germline, CDR1 is SGHNT and CDR2 is YENEEA. The CDR3 totals 15 residues. After removal of 4 bases from V and 6 bases from J, the junction contained 8 bases not matched to a gene. The CDR3 DNA sequence: TGTGCCAGCAGCTCCGAGCGGGAGTGGAGCAATGAGCAGTTCTTC. It translates to CASSSEREWSNEQFF.

This clone came up once. This chain links TRBV4-3 with TRBJ1-4; TRBD1 matches at 8 bases. This CDR3 has 15 residues. Germline V gene sequence: CDR1 LGHNA, CDR2 YSLEER. V lost 3 bases, J lost 7 bases, and 7 bases stayed unmatched. The CDR3 DNA reads as TGCGCCAGCAGCCAGACAGGGGAGGACGGTGAAAAACTGTTTTTT. This codes for CASSQTGEDGEKLFF.

A few counts support this clone. The chain carries TRBV14 and TRBJ2-7, with a possible D match to TRBD2 (5 bases). Trimming cost V 4 bases and J 1 base, with 11 bases left between them. The CDR3 sequence is 14 residues long. Germline loops: CDR1 SGHDN, CDR2 FVKESK. In nucleotides, the CDR3 is TGTGCCAGCAGCCTAGCGAGGCTATCCTACGAGCAGTACTTC. Translation gives CASSLARLSYEQYF.

The genes are TRBV11-2 and TRBJ2-2; D ambiguous. This CDR3 comprises 14 residues. V dropped 4 bases and J dropped 1 base, with 7 bases sitting between them. From germline, CDR1 is SGHAT and CDR2 FQNNGV. CDR3 amino acids: CASSSLRNTGELFF. Written as DNA, the CDR3 is TGTGCCAGCAGCTCTTTGAGGAACACCGGGGAGCTGTTTTTT. Filled out from reference TRBV11-2 and TRBJ2-2, the complete variable domain reads EAGVAQSPRYKIIEKRQSVAFWCNPISGHATLYWYQQILGQGPKLLIQFQNNGVVDDSQLPKDRFSAERLKGVDSTLKIQPAKLEDSAVYLCASSSLRNTGELFFGEGSRLTVL.

The chain recombines TRBV7-9 with TRBJ2-1; D is undetermined. The CDR3 is 15 residues long. Germline CDR1 reads SEHNR; CDR2 reads FQNEAQ (reference sequence). Deletions cut 1 base from V and 5 bases from J, with 12 bases between. This chain's CDR3 is CASSLGLPMDNEQFF. In nucleotides, the CDR3 is TGTGCCAGCAGCTTAGGGCTTCCGATGGACAATGAGCAGTTCTTC.

V is TRBV19 and J is TRBJ1-1; TRBD1 matches 8 bases. Per germline, CDR1 LNHDA and CDR2 SQIVND (reference sequence). Unmatched junction bases numbered 10, after V lost 4 bases and J lost 6 bases. This CDR3 is built from 15 residues. CDR3 amino acids: CASSTYQGAVAEAFF. In nucleotides, the CDR3 is TGTGCCAGTAGTACCTACCAGGGGGCAGTGGCTGAAGCTTTCTTT.

The chain employs TRBV5-4 and TRBJ1-6; maybe TRBD1 (6 bases). The CDR3 length is 17 residues. The germline V gene encodes CDR1 SGHNT and CDR2 YYREEE (reference sequence). The ends were cut back, 0 bases at V and 4 bases at J, with 14 bases in the middle. The CDR3: CASSLEVRTEYNSPLHF. The CDR3 DNA is TGTGCCAGCAGCTTGGAGGTGAGGACAGAATATAATTCACCCCTCCACTTT.

This clone was detected ten times or more. V gene TRBV6-5 combines with J gene TRBJ2-6; TRBD1 might be the D (6 bases). The CDR3 has 15 residues. Germline-derived CDR1 and CDR2 are MNHEY and SVGAGI. V lost 10 bases and J 4 bases, leaving 17 bases between the germline ends. This CDR3 is CATSSGTQGANVLTF. CDR3 DNA sequence: TGTGCCACCTCATCCGGGACACAAGGGGCCAACGTCCTGACTTTC.

The chain joins TRBV19 to TRBJ1-5; no definite D call. CDR1 is LNHDA and CDR2 is SQIVND in the germline V gene (reference sequence). CDR3 length: 15 amino acids. V was trimmed by 5 bases and J by 0 bases, leaving 11 bases between them. This chain's CDR3 is CASSGRINSNQPQHF. DNA of the CDR3: TGTGCCAGTAGTGGCAGGATTAATAGCAATCAGCCCCAGCATTTT.

The chain has TRBV12-3 or TRBV12-4 and TRBJ2-7; 8 positions agree with TRBD2. Germline trimming cut 7 bases from V and 0 bases from J; bases unmatched to any gene: 2. CDR3 size: 13 residues. Here the CDR3 reads CASTSGLSYEQYF. The CDR3, as DNA: TGTGCCAGCACTAGCGGGCTCTCCTACGAGCAGTACTTC.

The genes are TRBV6-5 and TRBJ1-1; TRBD1 aligns across 7 bases. Germline-derived CDR1 and CDR2 are MNHEY and SVGAGI. The CDR3 has 14 residues. V shed 6 bases and J 3 bases; nucleotides not matched to a gene: 7. The CDR3 region is CASRGTDEDTEAFF. The CDR3 DNA reads TGTGCCAGCAGGGGGACAGACGAAGACACTGAAGCTTTCTTT.

The sample holds one count of this clone. This chain uses TRBV5-1 with TRBJ2-7; 7 bases line up with TRBD2. Germline assignment: CDR1 SGHRS and CDR2 YFSETQ. J was trimmed by 3 bases and V by 6 bases; bases with no gene match: 12. This CDR3 contains 15 residues. The CDR3: CASKITLADNYEQYF. The CDR3 region has the DNA TGCGCCAGCAAGATAACCCTAGCGGATAACTACGAGCAGTACTTC.

The V and J genes are TRBV4-3 and TRBJ1-2, with TRBD1 matching over 10 bases. The J segment lost 6 bases and the V segment lost 2 bases, leaving 6 bases of the junction unmatched. Germline loops: CDR1 LGHNA, CDR2 YSLEER. The CDR3 length is 15 residues. The CDR3, as DNA: TGCGCCAGCAGCCAACAGACAGGGGGCCTAGATGGCTACACCTTC. Its protein product is CASSQQTGGLDGYTF.

V and J are TRBV30 and TRBJ1-1; D gene uncertain. V was shortened by 0 bases and J by 3 bases, with 11 bases between the two germline ends. There are 14 residues in the CDR3. The germline V gene encodes CDR1 GTSNPN and CDR2 SVGIG (reference sequence). The CDR3 DNA is TGTGCCTGGAGTGTACTGGGAGGGTACACTGAAGCTTTCTTT. Translated, it gives CAWSVLGGYTEAFF. Full variable domain (remainder filled in from reference TRBV30 and TRBJ1-1): SQTIHQWPATLVQPVGSPLSLECTVEGTSNPNLYWYRQAAGRGLQLLFYSVGIGQISSEVPQNLSASRPQDRQFILSSKKLLLSDSGFYLCAWSVLGGYTEAFFGQGTRLTVV.

The rearrangement links TRBV7-9 to TRBJ1-1; 7 nucleotides align to TRBD1. The CDR3 spans 13 residues. The V and J ends lost 5 bases and 5 bases, in that order; junction bases with no gene match: 5. Germline V gene lookup returns CDR1 SEHNR and CDR2 FQNEAQ (reference sequence). The CDR3 here is CASSPGQKTEAFF. The CDR3 coding sequence is TGTGCCAGCAGCCCGGGACAGAAGACTGAAGCTTTCTTT.

The chain carries TRBV28 and TRBJ2-1; D is possibly TRBD2 (6 bases). The CDR3 spans 14 residues. Germline V gene sequence: CDR1 MDHEN, CDR2 SYDVKM. V was shortened by 2 bases and J by 9 bases, with 14 bases between the two germline ends. CDR3 sequence: CASSLLTLAGEQFF. CDR3 nucleotides: TGTGCCAGCAGTTTACTTACACTAGCCGGTGAGCAGTTCTTC.

J is TRBJ1-1 and V is TRBV5-1; tentative D call: TRBD1 (6 bases). Per the germline V gene, CDR1 is SGHRS and CDR2 is YFSETQ. The V end lost 1 base, the J end lost 2 bases, and 12 bases lay between the germline ends. The CDR3 contains 15 residues. This CDR3 is CASSLRGTTNTEAFF. Written as DNA, the CDR3 is TGCGCCAGCAGCTTGAGGGGGACAACCAACACTGAAGCTTTCTTT. Full variable domain (rest looked up from reference TRBV5-1 and TRBJ1-1): KAGVTQTPRYLIKTRGQQVTLSCSPISGHRSVSWYQQTPGQGLQFLFEYFSETQRNKGNFPGRFSGRQFSNSRSEMNVSTLELGDSALYLCASSLRGTTNTEAFFGQGTRLTVV.